The present TCR beta chain was sequenced within a study of Ad26.COV2.S vaccination and SARS-CoV-2 variants. Looking at the study overall: Into the muscle, Ad26.COV2.S was dosed once or twice, 56 days apart. Study-level findings and limits: Analytic work on TCR breadth and depth might have understated the full extent of total T cell responses. Substantial post-vaccination breadth of spike-specific CD8+ and CD4+ T cell responses was reported.

CDR3 length: 13 residues. V lost 7 bases, J lost 5 bases, and 6 bases stayed unmatched. In germline, CDR1 is GTSNPN, CDR2 SVGIG (reference sequence). Described treatment: 15 to 20 received Ad26.COV2.S at low or high dose, single or two shots; 5 received placebo; per-sample allocation not given. Day 63 following the first vaccine or placebo injection was when the samples were taken. Regarding this clone: The target antigen is unknown.

Repertoires were generated with immunoSEQ multiplex PCR, while TCRdb's copy carries only in-frame clones and drops some. The sample records about 220,000 clones, approximately 87% being singletons. The source of this sequence is a person between 18 and 60 years old who received the Ad26.COV2.S COVID-19 vaccine or a placebo. This sequence joins TRBV30 and TRBJ2-2; TRBD1 aligns across 8 bases. The source was peripheral blood, collected in a trial of Ad26.COV2.S vaccine versus placebo. The CDR3 is CALGRTGTGELFF. The DNA for the CDR3 is TGTGCCTTGGGGCGGACAGGGACCGGGGAGCTGTTTTTT.